This TCR beta chain was retrieved from a study of T cell repertoires in cytomegalovirus infection. Overall study: Signatures in public TCR beta sequences pointed to both CMV infection and matching HLA type.

As regards this clonotype: Its specificity is unknown.

TCRdb analysed the reads with MiXCR anew, one entry per CDR3 protein. The table has about 460,000 distinct CDR3 sequences, roughly 10% seen once. Looked up from germline, CDR1 is LGHNT and CDR2 is FRNRAP. There are 14 residues in the CDR3. The ends were cut back, 2 bases at V and 7 bases at J, with 12 bases in the middle. Study results and caveats: Predominance within the ex vivo response was attributable to HLA-C-restricted CMV-specific TCR beta clonotypes. People with CMV and the relevant HLA were identified by cumulative public TCR beta family frequency.

Sequenced input: PBMCs. The source of this sequence is a human donor in good health (CMV status not recorded). Some clones in this sample may be carry-over from other donors' samples. The rearrangement uses TRBV12-5 and TRBJ1-5; the D gene is possibly TRBD1 (6 bases). CDR3 loop: CASGLYGGDQPQHF. For the CDR3, the DNA is TGTGCTAGTGGTTTGTACGGGGGCGACCAGCCCCAGCATTTT.